This T cell receptor (beta chain) was retrieved from a study of blood T cell repertoires in COVID-19. About the study: Both acute and convalescent COVID-19 samples were obtained from the United States, Italy and Spain.

Note on this clone: Additional DNA sequences in this sample encode the identical CDR3.

Germline CDR1 and CDR2: KGHSH and LQKENI. The CDR3 sequence is 13 residues long. V lost 3 bases, J lost 3 bases, and 8 bases lay in between. Repertoires were generated with immunoSEQ multiplex PCR, while TCRdb's copy carries only in-frame clones and drops some. The profile shows around 240,000 clones, about 91% of them singletons. The source of this sequence is a human donor in a cohort exposed to, infected with or recovered from COVID-19 (not recorded which). The donor label of this sample is uncertain. V and J are TRBV18 and TRBJ1-1; D is perhaps TRBD1 (5 bases). Input material: PBMCs or T cells enriched from blood (not recorded which). CDR3 sequence reads: CASSPGGDTEAFF. The CDR3, as DNA: TGTGCCAGCTCACCCGGAGGGGACACTGAAGCTTTCTTT.